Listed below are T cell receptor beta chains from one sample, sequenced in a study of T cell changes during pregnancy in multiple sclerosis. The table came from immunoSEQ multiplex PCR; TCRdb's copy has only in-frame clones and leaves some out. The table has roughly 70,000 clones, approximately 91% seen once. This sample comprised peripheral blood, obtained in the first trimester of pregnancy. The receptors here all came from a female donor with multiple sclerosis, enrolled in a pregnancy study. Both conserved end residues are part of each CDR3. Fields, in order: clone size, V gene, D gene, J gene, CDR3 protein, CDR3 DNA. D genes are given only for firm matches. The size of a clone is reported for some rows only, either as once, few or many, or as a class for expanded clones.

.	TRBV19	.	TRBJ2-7	CASSIGSGTYEQYF	TGTGCCAGTAGTATAGGGTCAGGGACCTACGAGCAGTACTTC
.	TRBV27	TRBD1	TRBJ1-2	CASILTGQGPYGYTF	TGTGCCAGCATCCTCACGGGACAGGGACCCTATGGCTACACCTTC
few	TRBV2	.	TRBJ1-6	CASTASSPLHF	TGTGCCAGCACTGCGTCTTCACCCCTCCACTTT
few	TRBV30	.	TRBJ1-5	CAWSASGNQPQHF	TGTGCCTGGAGTGCTTCGGGCAATCAGCCCCAGCATTTT
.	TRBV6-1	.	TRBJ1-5	CASTRGRMGNQPQHF	TGTGCCAGCACAAGGGGAAGGATGGGCAATCAGCCCCAGCATTTT
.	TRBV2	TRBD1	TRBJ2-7	CASRQGSYEQYF	TGTGCCAGCAGACAGGGGAGCTACGAGCAGTACTTC
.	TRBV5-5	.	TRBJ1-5	CASSFRPLGGPQHF	TGTGCCAGCAGCTTCCGCCCGCTCGGGGGGCCCCAGCATTTT
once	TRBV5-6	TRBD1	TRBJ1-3	CASSFPGQGGGNTIYF	TGTGCCAGCAGCTTTCCCGGACAGGGAGGCGGAAACACCATATATTTT
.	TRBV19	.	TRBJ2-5	CATQSESTETQYF	TGTGCCACTCAGTCGGAGTCCACTGAGACCCAGTACTTC
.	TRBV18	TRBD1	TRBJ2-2	CASSGTATGELFF	TGTGCCAGCTCAGGGACAGCCACCGGGGAGCTGTTTTTT
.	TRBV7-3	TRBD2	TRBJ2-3	CASSETSGLTDTQYF	TGTGCCAGCAGCGAAACTAGCGGGCTTACAGATACGCAGTATTTT
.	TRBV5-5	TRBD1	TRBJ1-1	CASRTGLSNTEAFF	TGTGCCAGCAGGACAGGGTTGTCGAACACTGAAGCTTTCTTT
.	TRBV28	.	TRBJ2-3	CASSVGRTDTQYF	TGTGCCAGCAGTGTCGGGAGAACAGATACGCAGTATTTT
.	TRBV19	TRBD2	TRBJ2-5	CASSISSGGRTQETQYF	TGTGCCAGTAGTATAAGTAGCGGCGGGAGGACTCAAGAGACCCAGTACTTC
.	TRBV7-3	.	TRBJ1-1	CASSLSAGESSEAFF	TGTGCCAGCAGCTTATCCGCGGGGGAATCGTCTGAAGCTTTCTTT
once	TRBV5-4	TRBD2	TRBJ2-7	CASSLAASGGVYEQYF	TGTGCCAGCAGCTTGGCAGCTAGCGGGGGAGTTTACGAGCAGTACTTC
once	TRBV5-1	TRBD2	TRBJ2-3	CASSHGLAASTDTQYF	TGCGCCAGCAGCCACGGACTAGCGGCTAGCACAGATACGCAGTATTTT
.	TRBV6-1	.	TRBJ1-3	CASSEHRVGGPLGTIYF	TGTGCCAGCAGTGAACACCGTGTCGGGGGGCCCTTGGGCACCATATATTTT
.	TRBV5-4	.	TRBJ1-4	CASSSRGNPGKLFF	TGTGCCAGCAGCTCTCGAGGTAACCCGGGGAAACTGTTTTTT
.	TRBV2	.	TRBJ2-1	CASSEARVGNEQFF	TGTGCCAGCAGTGAGGCCAGGGTTGGCAATGAGCAGTTCTTC
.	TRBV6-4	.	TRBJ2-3	CASSRTGTSDTQYF	TGTGCCAGCAGTAGGACAGGGACTAGCGATACGCAGTATTTT
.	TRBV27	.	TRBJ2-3	CASSLSDGDFSTDTQYF	TGTGCCAGCAGTTTATCGGACGGGGATTTTAGCACAGATACGCAGTATTTT
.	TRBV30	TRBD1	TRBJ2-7	CAWSPGGYEQYF	TGTGCCTGGTCGCCAGGGGGCTACGAGCAGTACTTC
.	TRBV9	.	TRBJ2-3	CASSVAGLTDTQYF	TGTGCCAGCAGCGTAGCAGGCTTAACAGATACGCAGTATTTT
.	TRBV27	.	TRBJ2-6	CASKKQVAGANVLTF	TGTGCCAGCAAAAAGCAGGTTGCTGGGGCCAACGTCCTGACTTTC
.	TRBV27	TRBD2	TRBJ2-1	CASSFRLAGSYNEQFF	TGTGCCAGCAGTTTTAGACTAGCGGGGTCCTACAATGAGCAGTTCTTC
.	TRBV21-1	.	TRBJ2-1	CASSKGGGDSSYNEQFF	TGTGCCAGCAGCAAAGGAGGGGGGGACTCCTCTTACAATGAGCAGTTCTTC
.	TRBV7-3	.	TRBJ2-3	CASSQARQDTQYF	TGTGCCAGCAGCCAGGCCCGTCAAGATACGCAGTATTTT
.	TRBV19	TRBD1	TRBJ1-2	CASSLGTGFYGYTF	TGTGCCAGTAGTCTCGGGACAGGGTTTTATGGCTACACCTTC
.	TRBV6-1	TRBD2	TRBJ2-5	CASSVGTSGGGTETQYF	TGTGCCAGCAGTGTTGGGACTAGCGGGGGGGGGACAGAGACCCAGTACTTC
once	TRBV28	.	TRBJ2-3	CASSLGGATSTDTQYF	TGTGCCAGCAGTTTAGGGGGGGCCACTAGCACAGATACGCAGTATTTT
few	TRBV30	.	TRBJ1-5	CAWDHQGSEPQHF	TGTGCCTGGGACCATCAGGGGTCAGAGCCCCAGCATTTT
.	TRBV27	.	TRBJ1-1	CASRTAGKNTEAFF	TGTGCCAGCAGGACGGCAGGAAAAAACACTGAAGCTTTCTTT
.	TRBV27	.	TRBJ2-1	CASSYVEGRDEQFF	TGTGCCAGCAGTTATGTCGAGGGCCGGGATGAGCAGTTCTTC
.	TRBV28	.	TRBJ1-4	CASRGRGNEKLFF	TGTGCCAGCAGGGGGAGGGGTAATGAAAAACTGTTTTTT
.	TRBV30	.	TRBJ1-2	CAWDEGGYGYTF	TGTGCCTGGGACGAGGGTGGCTATGGCTACACCTTC
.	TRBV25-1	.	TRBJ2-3	CASTQGGTDTQYF	TGTGCCAGCACTCAAGGGGGCACAGATACGCAGTATTTT
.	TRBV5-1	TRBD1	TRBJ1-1	CASSGTGQDEAFF	TGCGCCAGCAGCGGAACGGGACAGGATGAAGCTTTCTTT
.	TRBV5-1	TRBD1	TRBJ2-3	CASYRTGDTDTQYF	TGCGCCTCCTACCGGACAGGGGACACAGATACGCAGTATTTT
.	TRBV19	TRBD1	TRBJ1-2	CASSIKTGAYGYTF	TGTGCCAGTAGTATAAAGACAGGGGCCTATGGCTACACCTTC